The entry below gives a single T cell receptor beta chain sequence along with its context. Its specificity is unknown. Clones were read by immunoSEQ multiplex PCR, and TCRdb kept only the in-frame ones, dropping some. In the table there are over 13,000 clones, about nine tenths of which are singletons. Per the germline V gene, CDR1 is SGHAT and CDR2 is FQNNGV. V shed 4 bases and J 6 bases; nucleotides not matched to a gene: 11. This CDR3 spans 16 amino acids. The sample originates from a study of PD-1 blockade in mismatch repair-deficient tumors. Time point reported: identical approximately 11-day culture without peptide (control).

The sequencing used cells cultured in vitro, collected from a patient treated with pembrolizumab. The gene calls are TRBV11-2 and TRBJ2-2; TRBD2 agrees at 7 bases. This sequence was found in an adult with mismatch repair-deficient cancer. As DNA, the CDR3 is TGTGCCAGCAGCTCCAGGGCGGGAGTCGGGGCCGGGGAGCTGTTTTTT. This gives the protein CASSSRAGVGAGELFF.